These T cell receptor beta chains were read from a single sample in a study of T cell repertoires in aging, cancer and after chemotherapy. TCRdb called the multiplex PCR reads again in MiXCR, with one record for every CDR3 protein. The profile shows about 1,400 distinct CDR3 sequences, 47% of them singletons. Sequencing input: blood. The source of these receptors is a human donor with a blood cancer. CDR3s include the opening cysteine and the closing phenylalanine or tryptophan. The D gene is left open where the match is weak. Size is stated for part of the rows, as once, few or many counts, or as a class when the clone is expanded.

CDR3aa,CDR3nt,v_gene,j_gene,d_gene,abundance
CASSWGGNGYTF,TGTGCCAGCAGTTGGGGGGGGAATGGCTACACCTTC,TRBV6-1,TRBJ1-2,NA,medium-sized
CASSGGTYEQYF,TGTGCCAGCAGCGGGGGGACCTACGAGCAGTACTTC,TRBV28,TRBJ2-7,TRBD2,once
CASSPQGQTNEQFF,TGTGCCAGTAGTCCCCAAGGACAGACTAATGAGCAGTTCTTC,TRBV19,TRBJ2-1,NA,NA
CASSPPGAQGTQYF,TGTGCCAGCAGCCCGCCAGGAGCCCAAGGGACCCAGTACTTC,TRBV7-6,TRBJ2-5,NA,NA
CASSLGPGYSYEQYF,TGTGCCAGCAGCTTAGGGCCAGGCTACTCCTACGAGCAGTACTTC,TRBV11-2,TRBJ2-7,NA,NA
CASSNQGGPGGGWQFF,TGTGCCAGCAGCAATCAAGGGGGGCCCGGGGGAGGTTGGCAGTTCTTC,TRBV7-2,TRBJ2-1,NA,NA
CASSLAPGLAASYNEQFF,TGTGCTAGCAGCTTAGCGCCGGGACTAGCGGCCTCCTACAATGAGCAGTTCTTC,TRBV7-7,TRBJ2-1,TRBD2,NA
CATSDLGGGPHQETQYF,TGTGCCACCAGTGATTTGGGAGGGGGGCCACACCAAGAGACCCAGTACTTC,TRBV24-1,TRBJ2-5,NA,NA
CASSYSWTGGTEAFF,TGTGCCAGCAGTTACTCGTGGACAGGGGGCACTGAAGCTTTCTTT,TRBV6-5,TRBJ1-1,TRBD1,few
CASSLGRGLWTQYF,TGTGCCAGCAGCTTGGGGCGGGGTCTGTGGACCCAGTACTTC,TRBV7-2,TRBJ2-5,NA,NA
CASSPDRYYGYTF,TGTGCCAGCTCCCCTGACAGGTACTATGGCTACACCTTC,TRBV19,TRBJ1-2,NA,NA
CASSSGPSSYNEQYF,TGTGCCAGCAGCTCAGGACCCAGCTCCTACAATGAGCAGTACTTC,TRBV5-4,TRBJ2-7,NA,NA
CASSILTQGYQPQHF,TGTGCCAGTAGTATATTAACCCAGGGCTATCAGCCCCAGCATTTT,TRBV19,TRBJ1-5,NA,NA
CASSHSGSPYNEQFF,TGTGCCAGCAGCCATAGCGGGAGTCCCTACAATGAGCAGTTCTTC,TRBV6-4,TRBJ2-1,TRBD2,NA
CASSLGPESYEQYF,TGCGCCAGCAGCTTGGGGCCAGAATCCTACGAGCAGTACTTC,TRBV5-1,TRBJ2-7,NA,few
CASSPLDEQYF,TGTGCCAGCAGCCCTTTGGACGAGCAGTACTTC,TRBV7-2,TRBJ2-7,NA,NA
CAWSLAGPYEQYF,TGTGCCTGGAGTTTGGCGGGCCCCTACGAGCAGTACTTC,TRBV30,TRBJ2-7,NA,few
CASSLFQAGTQYF,TGTGCCAGCAGTTTGTTCCAGGCTGGTACGCAGTATTTT,TRBV12-3/TRBV12-4,TRBJ2-3,NA,few
CAWSVIGQGYGGYTF,TGTGCCTGGAGTGTAATCGGCCAGGGCTATGGTGGCTACACCTTC,TRBV30,TRBJ1-2,NA,medium-sized
CASSIGQVSNQPKHF,TGTGCCAGTAGTATAGGACAGGTCAGCAATCAGCCCAAGCATTTT,TRBV19,TRBJ1-5,NA,NA
CASSQDPGQGAYNEQFF,TGCGCCAGCAGCCAAGATCCGGGACAGGGGGCCTACAATGAGCAGTTCTTC,TRBV4-3,TRBJ2-1,TRBD1,NA